This T cell receptor beta chain is drawn from a study of OX40 agonist ivuxolimab in advanced cancers. As for the study in general: Dosing consisted of intravenous ivuxolimab at 0.01 to 10 mg/kg every 2 weeks. Those enrolled were approximately 87% male, with a mean age of around 58 years and ages from roughly 23 to 80. A partial response was reached by three patients: one with hepatocellular carcinoma and two with cutaneous melanoma.

Study-level results: Clonal expansion by week 6 occurred in CD4+ and CD8+ blood T cells (at 0.1 to 3.0 mg/kg).

A word on this clone: What it recognizes is unknown.

Measured with immunoSEQ multiplex PCR; TCRdb has only the in-frame clones, and not every one. The table shows tens of thousands of clones, with over 75% occurring only once. The TCR sequence derives from an adult with an advanced solid tumor such as melanoma, head and neck, liver or kidney cancer. This specimen consisted of CD4+ or CD8+ T cells sorted from blood, obtained in a trial of the OX40 agonist ivuxolimab.

CDR3 amino acids: CASSFRTLAGVNEQFF. DNA of the CDR3: TGTGCCAGCAGCTTTAGGACCCTAGCGGGAGTCAATGAGCAGTTCTTC. The chain employs TRBV5-4 and TRBJ2-1; TRBD2 aligns across 10 bases. Trimming cost V 2 bases and J 6 bases; bases outside gene matches: 8. The CDR3 is made up of 16 amino acids. The germline V gene encodes CDR1 SGHNT and CDR2 YYREEE (reference sequence).